Shown below are 17 T cell receptor beta chains from a single sample sequenced in a study of T cells after yellow fever vaccination (dated by TCRdb to about 2019). Libraries were constructed by 5' RACE. For sequencing, an Illumina NovaSeq 6000 was employed. TCRdb took the public reads, trimmed them with fastp at Q25, ran MiXCR for clone calling and kept in-frame beta chains. One record per CDR3 amino acid sequence lists the most common genes and DNA. The sample contains hundreds of thousands of distinct CDR3 sequences, roughly 4.3% of them found a single time. Roughly 24% of the sample is taken by the ten largest. Per the publication, the treatment or condition label means: live attenuated yellow fever vaccine strain. Source: PBMCs, taken 5 days after the yellow fever booster vaccination. The receptors stem from a man aged 18 to 30 who received the YFV17D yellow fever vaccine.

This clonotype was picked up a small number of times. The genes are TRBV18 and TRBJ1-2; D is possibly TRBD1 (6 bases). Germline assignment: CDR1 KGHSH and CDR2 LQKENI. Trimming took off 4 bases at V and 8 bases at J, with 14 bases between the two ends. The CDR3 runs 13 residues. The CDR3 DNA sequence: TGTGCCAGCTCACAACGGACAGAAGGCGGCTACACCTTC. Translation: CASSQRTEGGYTF.

This clonotype was seen at least ten times. This chain joins TRBV30 and TRBJ2-7, with D possibly matching TRBD1 (7 bases). The CDR3 is made up of 13 amino acids. V shed 5 bases and J shed 3 bases, with 14 bases lying between them. Germline CDR1 is GTSNPN and CDR2 is SVGIG (reference sequence). CDR3 sequence: CAWCFQGGYEQYF. The CDR3 DNA reads as TGTGCCTGGTGTTTTCAGGGGGGCTACGAGCAGTACTTC.

Many counts were recorded for this clonotype. The chain has TRBV5-4 and TRBJ2-2; D tentatively reads TRBD1 or TRBD2 (5 bases each). Germline-derived CDR1 and CDR2 are SGHNT and YYREEE (reference sequence). CDR3 length equals 15 residues. V lost 3 bases and J 0 bases, leaving 9 bases between the germline ends. The DNA for the CDR3 is TGTGCCAGCAGCTGGGACGCAGCGAACACCGGGGAGCTGTTTTTT. This translates into CASSWDAANTGELFF.

In its sample, this clonotype was seen a few times. V is TRBV5-6 and J is TRBJ2-5; TRBD2 matches 7 bases. CDR3 length: 15 amino acids. J was trimmed by 0 bases and V by 4 bases; bases with no gene match: 6. In germline, CDR1 is SGHDT, CDR2 YYEEEE. CDR3 region: CASSQGLTYQETQYF. As DNA, the CDR3 is TGTGCCAGCAGCCAGGGACTAACCTACCAAGAGACCCAGTACTTC.

This clonotype was found a few times. The chain couples TRBV2 to TRBJ2-2, with TRBD1 as a possible D gene (5 bases). Trimming removed 6 bases from V and 4 bases from J, with 9 bases in between. The CDR3 is made up of 13 amino acids. Germline CDR1 SNHLY, CDR2 FYNNEI. Here the CDR3 reads CASRAGFTGELFF. The CDR3 nucleotides read TGTGCCAGCAGGGCAGGGTTCACCGGGGAGCTGTTTTTT.

The chain employs TRBV7-9 and TRBJ1-1; 12 positions match TRBD1. Germline V gene data show CDR1 as SEHNR and CDR2 as FQNEAQ (reference sequence). With 2 bases clipped from V and 4 bases from J, the junction kept 8 bases outside the gene matches. The CDR3 totals 17 residues. CDR3 sequence: CASSLRDRGLLATEAFF. The CDR3 coding sequence is TGTGCCAGCAGCTTAAGGGACAGGGGGCTATTAGCCACTGAAGCTTTCTTT. The whole variable domain, filled in from reference TRBV7-9 and TRBJ1-1, reads DTGVSQNPRHKITKRGQNVTFRCDPISEHNRLYWYRQTLGQGPEFLTYFQNEAQLEKSRLLSDRFSAERPKGSFSTLEIQRTEQGDSAMYLCASSLRDRGLLATEAFFGQGTRLTVV.

The table lists this clonotype with many counts. V and J are TRBV3-1 and TRBJ1-1; the D gene is possibly TRBD1 (6 bases). Germline CDR1 is LGHDT and CDR2 is YNNKEL (reference sequence). Trimming removed 0 bases from V and 0 bases from J, with 11 bases in between. The CDR3 consists of 16 residues. CDR3 sequence: CASSQDGQGLNTEAFF. For the CDR3, the DNA is TGTGCCAGCAGCCAAGATGGGCAGGGGTTGAACACTGAAGCTTTCTTT.

In this sample, this clonotype turned up a few times. This chain connects TRBV5-1 to TRBJ1-1; D unresolved. The V end was cut by 4 bases, the J end by 0 bases, with 10 bases between. This CDR3 is built from 14 residues. Germline lookup yields CDR1 SGHRS and CDR2 YFSETQ. For the CDR3, the DNA is TGCGCCAGCAGCGAGGGTTGGATGAACACTGAAGCTTTCTTT. Amino acids: CASSEGWMNTEAFF.

In this sample, this clonotype turned up many times. This sequence joins TRBV6-5 and TRBJ2-3; the D is unclear. CDR1 MNHEY and CDR2 SVGAGI come from the germline V gene. The CDR3 length is 14 residues. V gave up 8 bases and J gave up 4 bases, with 16 bases separating them. This chain's CDR3 is CASGGATSADTQYF. The DNA for the CDR3 is TGTGCCAGCGGCGGCGCAACCTCGGCAGATACGCAGTATTTT.

The chain is built from TRBV12-3 or TRBV12-4 and TRBJ2-3; 9 bases match TRBD1. V shed 6 bases, J shed 4 bases, and the junction held 5 bases outside the gene matches. The CDR3 totals 14 residues. CDR3 in amino acids: CASSRGQGADTQYF. The CDR3 DNA reads as TGTGCCAGCAGCCGGGGACAGGGCGCAGATACGCAGTATTTT.

This clonotype was counted between two and nine times. The chain employs TRBV7-2 and TRBJ2-5; D unresolved. The CDR3 loop spans 14 amino acids. Germline CDR1 reads SGHTA; CDR2 reads FQGNSA. V was cut by 2 bases and J by 3 bases, with 10 bases left in between. CDR3 nucleotide sequence: TGTGCCAGCAGCTTAAACGGACGGAAAGAGACCCAGTACTTC. It codes for CASSLNGRKETQYF.

This rearrangement joins TRBV27 to TRBJ2-7, with D uncertain. The CDR3 has 13 amino acids. The germline CDR1 and CDR2 sequences are MNHEY and SMNVEV (reference sequence). V was shortened by 5 bases and J by 7 bases, with 15 bases between the two germline ends. CDR3 in amino acids: CASSLGPSSEQYF. DNA of the CDR3: TGTGCCAGCAGTCTAGGGCCGAGCAGTGAGCAGTACTTC.

The chain is built from TRBV19 and TRBJ1-2, with D tentatively TRBD1 (6 bases). The CDR3 is 13 amino acids. Trimming cost V 5 bases and J 4 bases, with 11 bases left between them. Germline CDR1 reads LNHDA; CDR2 reads SQIVND (reference sequence). CDR3 protein: CASSAQGLYGYTF. The CDR3 bases are TGTGCCAGTAGTGCACAGGGCCTCTATGGCTACACCTTC. Drawing the rest from reference TRBV19 and TRBJ1-2, the complete variable domain is DGGITQSPKYLFRKEGQNVTLSCEQNLNHDAMYWYRQDPGQGLRLIYYSQIVNDFQKGDIAEGYSVSREKKESFPLTVTSAQKNPTAFYLCASSAQGLYGYTFGSGTRLTVV.

This clonotype was counted only a few times. The J gene is TRBJ2-7, the V gene TRBV29-1; 8 positions agree with TRBD1. The CDR3 extends over 12 amino acids. Germline values: CDR1 SQVTM, CDR2 ANQGSEA. With V trimmed by 6 bases and J by 2 bases, 3 bases remained unmatched. The CDR3 nucleotides are TGCAGCGTCCGGACAGGGACCTACGAGCAGTACGTC. Its translation: CSVRTGTYEQYV.

This clonotype was counted ten times or more. This chain's CDR3 is CASSQDLRIGAFF. As DNA, the CDR3 is TGCGCCAGCAGCCAAGATTTGCGGATCGGAGCTTTCTTT. The rearrangement joins TRBV4-3 to TRBJ1-1; no firm D call. Trimming took 0 bases from V and 10 from J, leaving 12 bases between them. The CDR3 runs to 13 residues. Germline V gives CDR1 LGHNA, CDR2 YSLEER.

The V and J genes are TRBV19 and TRBJ2-6; D unresolved. V lost 3 bases to trimming and J lost 0 bases, with 6 bases between them. Germline CDR1 and CDR2: LNHDA and SQIVND (reference sequence). The CDR3 totals 15 residues. For the CDR3, the DNA is TGTGCCAGTAGTATTTGGGTCTCTGGGGCCAACGTCCTGACTTTC. This gives the protein CASSIWVSGANVLTF.

The chain recombines TRBV20-1 with TRBJ2-7, with D possibly TRBD1 on 5 matching bases. Germline-derived CDR1 and CDR2 are DFQATT and SNEGSKA (reference sequence). CDR3 length: 13 amino acids. The V end lost 0 bases, the J end lost 2 bases, and 8 bases lay between the germline ends. CDR3 residues: CSARDNRPYEQYV. The CDR3 nucleotides read TGCAGTGCTAGAGATAACAGGCCCTACGAGCAGTACGTC.